The 11 T cell receptor beta chains listed next were all sequenced from one sample in a study of T cells in Graves' hyperthyroidism and ophthalmopathy (dated 2019 in TCRdb). Library preparation was by multiplex PCR. The instrument given in TCRdb is Illumina HiSeq 2000. The TCR beta CDR3 regions were amplified from the RNA transcripts. A first-round RT-PCR of the TCR CDR3 used the HTBI primer set with the Qiagen OneStep RT-PCR kit. TCRdb trimmed public reads at Q25 via fastp, called clones via MiXCR and kept in-frame beta chains. All rows with the same CDR3 protein become a single entry with the most common DNA and genes. The sample table records approximately 500,000 distinct CDR3 sequences; 46% of these occur just once. About 8.3% of the sample rests with the top ten. The sequencing input was peripheral blood or thyroid tissue (not recorded which). Every receptor here comes from a woman aged 18-30 years with Graves' hyperthyroidism.

V and J are TRBV7-3 and TRBJ2-6; 10 bases map to TRBD2. The V gene end was trimmed by 2 bases and the J gene end by 3 bases; junction bases not matched to a gene: 1. The CDR3 runs 16 residues. The germline gives CDR1 SGHTA, CDR2 FQGTGA. The CDR3 sequence: CASSLASGSGANVLTF. In nucleotides, the CDR3 is TGTGCCAGCAGCTTAGCTAGCGGGAGTGGGGCCAACGTCCTGACTTTC.

The sample holds a few counts of this clonotype. An end of the junction does not agree with germline; a read error may underlie this. The CDR3 DNA reads as TGTGCCAGCAGTTCTCAGAGCTCCTATAATTCACCCCCCCACTTT. Translation gives CASSSQSSYNSPPHF. The V call is TRBV13, the J call TRBJ1-6; D uncertain. Germline CDR1 is PRHDT and CDR2 is FYEKMQ (reference sequence). This CDR3 has 15 amino acids.

This clonotype has a count of ten or more. The J gene is TRBJ2-7, the V gene TRBV6-5, with 8 bases matching TRBD2. Germline lookup yields CDR1 MNHEY and CDR2 SVGAGI. The CDR3 is made up of 14 amino acids. V lost 7 bases, J lost 5 bases, and 10 bases stayed unmatched. The CDR3 loop reads CASNRIAGSDEQYF. The CDR3 DNA reads as TGTGCCAGCAACAGGATAGCGGGATCAGACGAGCAGTACTTC.

The chain couples TRBV20-1 to TRBJ2-5; D unresolved. The CDR3 extends over 13 amino acids. Trimming cost V 0 bases and J 7 bases, with 12 bases left between them. The germline V gene encodes CDR1 DFQATT and CDR2 SNEGSKA (reference sequence). CDR3 sequence: CSARENAHATQYF. The CDR3 bases are TGCAGTGCTAGAGAAAATGCTCACGCGACCCAGTACTTC.

This clonotype was counted ten times or more. J is TRBJ2-7 and V is TRBV15; 10 positions agree with TRBD2. Germline CDR1 and CDR2: LNHNV and YYDKDF (reference sequence). Germline trimming cut 2 bases from V and 1 base from J; bases unmatched to any gene: 2. The CDR3 runs to 15 residues. The CDR3 is CATSRQTSGSYEQYF. CDR3 in DNA: TGTGCCACCAGCAGACAGACTAGCGGGTCCTACGAGCAGTACTTC.

The chain couples TRBV20-1 to TRBJ2-7, with 8 bases that match TRBD2. V dropped 3 bases and J dropped 2; count of bases not matched to a gene: 9. There are 15 residues in the CDR3. CDR1 and CDR2 from the germline V gene are DFQATT and SNEGSKA (reference sequence). The CDR3 loop is CSASRSSGSPYEQYF. CDR3 DNA: TGCAGTGCTAGTAGGTCTAGCGGGTCCCCCTACGAGCAGTACTTC.

A word on this clonotype: Being one base from a much bigger clone, this may be a read error. This rearrangement joins TRBV18 to TRBJ1-1; D remains unclear. From germline, CDR1 is KGHSH and CDR2 LQKENI. The length of the CDR3 is 14 residues. In DNA form, the CDR3 reads TGTGCCGGCTCACCAGGAGGGATTGGGACTGAAGCTTTCTTT. Translating gives CAGSPGGIGTEAFF.

The chain recombines TRBV6-1 with TRBJ2-6; TRBD1 aligns across 7 bases. This CDR3 is built from 16 residues. V lost 5 bases and J lost 0; bases outside the gene matches: 4. Per germline, CDR1 MNHNS and CDR2 SASEGT. This CDR3 reads CASSLGQSSGANVLTF. The CDR3 DNA reads as TGTGCCAGCAGTTTGGGACAGAGCTCTGGGGCCAACGTCCTGACTTTC.

This chain connects TRBV4-1 to TRBJ1-5; D uncertain. There are 15 residues in the CDR3. Looked up from germline, CDR1 is MGHRA and CDR2 is YSYEKL. V was pared by 0 bases and J by 0 bases, with 6 bases between. The CDR3: CASSQDWGSNQPQHF. The CDR3 nucleotides read TGCGCCAGCAGCCAAGATTGGGGTAGCAATCAGCCCCAGCATTTT.

This chain uses TRBV15 with TRBJ1-4; 9 bases are shared with TRBD1. Losses at the gene ends were 4 bases for V and 8 bases for J; bases not matched to a gene: 8. The germline V gene has CDR1 LNHNV and CDR2 YYDKDF (reference sequence). The CDR3 totals 15 residues. The CDR3 nucleotides are TGTGCCACCAGCACTTCGGGACAGGGTGGCGAAAAACTGTTTTTT. It translates to CATSTSGQGGEKLFF.

There are many counts of this clonotype. V gene TRBV20-1 combines with J gene TRBJ1-1; D not resolved. CDR1 and CDR2 from the germline V gene are DFQATT and SNEGSKA (reference sequence). Between the trimmed V and J ends, which lost 3 bases and 2 bases, there was a span of 10 bases. CDR3 size: 13 residues. This chain's CDR3 is CSARAQVNTEAFF. CDR3 DNA: TGCAGTGCTAGGGCCCAAGTTAACACTGAAGCTTTCTTT.